A selection of T cell receptor beta chains follows, all from one sample in a study of blood T cell repertoires in COVID-19. This table comes from immunoSEQ multiplex PCR, and its TCRdb copy is limited to in-frame clones, with some not included. The sample holds around 130,000 clones; about four fifths are singletons and the top ten take 8.5% to 10%. Sample: peripheral blood. These receptors were obtained from a man aged 40-50 years with active or convalescent COVID-19. The conserved cysteine and the conserved F or W are not part of the CDR3 here. The listing skips clone size in some rows; elsewhere it reads once, few, many or a size class.

clone_size	v_call	j_call	cdr3_aa
NA	TRBV6-6	TRBJ1-2	ASSYSRGGTNYGYT
once	TRBV5-4	TRBJ2-5	ASSPDLRQETQY
NA	TRBV4-1	TRBJ1-5	ASSQDLRDQPQH
NA	TRBV12-5	TRBJ1-1	ASGPGQANTEAF
NA	TRBV14	TRBJ1-1	ASSHSEGAGAF
NA	TRBV7-3	TRBJ2-1	ASSARTGASYNEQF
NA	TRBV9	TRBJ1-6	ASSVEAASSYNSPLH
NA	TRBV5-1	TRBJ2-5	ASSLTGEETQY
NA	TRBV25-1	TRBJ2-3	ASISQGTDTQY
few	TRBV6-6	TRBJ2-7	ASSLKPYEQY
few	TRBV6-1	TRBJ1-1	ASSEKGSGGENTEAF
NA	TRBV4-1	TRBJ2-6	ASSWASPGANVLT
NA	TRBV12-1	TRBJ2-1	ASSQTGGLKRANEQF
NA	TRBV7-2	TRBJ2-1	ASSGPRAGGPRNEQF
NA	TRBV6-5	TRBJ2-1	AIQVVSYNEQF
NA	TRBV21-1	TRBJ2-7	ASSKKVGGSNYEQY
few	TRBV4-1	TRBJ2-7	ASSLTSLFSYEQY
NA	TRBV9	TRBJ2-5	ASSVAGGGARKETQY
NA	TRBV7-9	TRBJ1-3	ASSRDNGNTIY
NA	TRBV9	TRBJ2-1	ASSSRAGLSSYNEQF
once	TRBV7-6	TRBJ2-3	ASSLGAGYKTSTDTQY
NA	TRBV3-1/TRBV3-2	TRBJ1-3	ASSQIPTAVSGNTIY
NA	TRBV6-5	TRBJ2-7	ASSHSEGYEQY
NA	TRBV6-5	TRBJ1-1	ASHGHMNTEAF
few	TRBV5-5	TRBJ2-5	ASNDRVEETQY
NA	TRBV7-9	TRBJ2-3	ASSREGVDTQY
NA	TRBV18	TRBJ2-7	ASSPPPGGNEQY
NA	TRBV19	TRBJ1-2	ASSIPQGYGYT
NA	TRBV2	TRBJ2-3	ASNPAGGPTDTQY
NA	TRBV6-5	TRBJ2-7	ASRTTGISSYEQY
once	TRBV7-5	TRBJ2-1	ARNTSPYNEQF
NA	TRBV7-2	TRBJ2-2	ASSLDGGGKAGELF
NA	TRBV3-1/TRBV3-2	TRBJ2-7	ASSPRQGGEQY
NA	TRBV11-1	TRBJ1-1	ASSLARTGTEAF
once	TRBV27	TRBJ1-6	DWQGPILYNSPLH
NA	TRBV7-9	TRBJ1-2	ASSSGNYGYT
NA	TRBV7-2	TRBJ1-5	ASSLVMGAQGQPQH
NA	TRBV7-3	TRBJ1-6	ASSPQGANSPLH
few	TRBV5-1	TRBJ1-6	ASSLGQSYNSPLH
NA	TRBV20-1	TRBJ1-6	SASAGTGFYNSPLH
few	TRBV25-1	TRBJ1-4	ASSDRLNEKLF
NA	TRBV19	TRBJ1-5	ASSRDRGNQPQH
NA	TRBV7-8	TRBJ2-2	ASSLELATGELF
NA	TRBV19	TRBJ1-1	ASRTGAPGNTEAF
NA	TRBV6-5	TRBJ1-6	ASSYSGRGWSPLH
once	TRBV5-1	TRBJ1-1	ASSRLGGNAVNTEAF
NA	TRBV19	TRBJ1-6	ASSIKGLGNSPLH
NA	TRBV9	TRBJ2-7	ASGGGGPTRYEQY
NA	TRBV7-9	TRBJ2-5	ASSSSSSGETQY
few	TRBV6-2/TRBV6-3	TRBJ1-5	ASSYSIGQGGPQPQH